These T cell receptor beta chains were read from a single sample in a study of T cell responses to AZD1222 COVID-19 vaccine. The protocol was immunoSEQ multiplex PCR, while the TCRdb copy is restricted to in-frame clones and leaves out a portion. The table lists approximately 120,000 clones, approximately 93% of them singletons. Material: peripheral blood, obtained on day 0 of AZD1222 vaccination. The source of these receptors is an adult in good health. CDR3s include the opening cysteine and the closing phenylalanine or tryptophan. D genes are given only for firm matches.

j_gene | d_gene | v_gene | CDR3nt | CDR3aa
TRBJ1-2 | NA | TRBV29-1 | TGCAGCGTTGGAGGATACACGGGCTACACCTTC | CSVGGYTGYTF
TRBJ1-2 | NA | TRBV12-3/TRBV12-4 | TGTGCCAGCAGTTTAATTTCTTATGGCTACACCTTC | CASSLISYGYTF
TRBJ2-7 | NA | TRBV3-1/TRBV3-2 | TGTGCCAGCAGCCGGGACACAATCTACGAGCAGTACTTC | CASSRDTIYEQYF
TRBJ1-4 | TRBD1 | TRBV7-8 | TGTGCCAGCACCTACCGGGACAGGGGGTTTAGTAATGAAAAACTGTTTTTT | CASTYRDRGFSNEKLFF
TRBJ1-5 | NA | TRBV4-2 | TGTGCCAGCAGCCAAGCTGTTGGGGCACGCAGGAATCAGCCCCAGCATTTT | CASSQAVGARRNQPQHF
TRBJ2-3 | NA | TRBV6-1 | TGTGCCAGCAGTGCCAAGACAGAGCCTAGCACAGATACGCAGTATTTT | CASSAKTEPSTDTQYF
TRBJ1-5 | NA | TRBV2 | TGTGCCAGCAGTGAATCTTTGGCAGGCAATCAGCCCCAGCATTTT | CASSESLAGNQPQHF
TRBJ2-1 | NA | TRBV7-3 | TGTGCCAGCAGCTTAGCAGGGCCGGATGAGCAGTTCTTC | CASSLAGPDEQFF
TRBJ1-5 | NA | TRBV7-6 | TGTGCCAGCAGCATTAGGGGGACGGTGTCTAGCAATCAGCCCCAGCATTTT | CASSIRGTVSSNQPQHF
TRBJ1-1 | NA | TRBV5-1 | TGCGCCAGCAGCTTAGTACGGGGAGTGCTCACTGAAGCTTTCTTT | CASSLVRGVLTEAFF